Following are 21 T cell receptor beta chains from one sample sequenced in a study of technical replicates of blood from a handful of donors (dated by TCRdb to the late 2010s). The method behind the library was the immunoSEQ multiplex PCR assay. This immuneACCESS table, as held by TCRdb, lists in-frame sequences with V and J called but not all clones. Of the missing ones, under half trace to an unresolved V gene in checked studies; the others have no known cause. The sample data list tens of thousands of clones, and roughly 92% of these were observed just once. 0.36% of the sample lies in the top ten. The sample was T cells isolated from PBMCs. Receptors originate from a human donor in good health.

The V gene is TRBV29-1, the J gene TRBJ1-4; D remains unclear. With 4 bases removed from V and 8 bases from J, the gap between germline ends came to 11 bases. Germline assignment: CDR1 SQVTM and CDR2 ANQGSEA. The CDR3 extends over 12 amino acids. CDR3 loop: CSVAGEGEKLFF. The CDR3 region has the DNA TGCAGCGTTGCCGGGGAGGGAGAAAAACTGTTTTTT. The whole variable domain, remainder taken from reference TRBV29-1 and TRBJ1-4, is SAVISQKPSRDICQRGTSLTIQCQVDSQVTMMFWYRQQPGQSLTLIATANQGSEATYESGFVIDKFPISRPNLTFSTLTVSNMSPEDSSIYLCSVAGEGEKLFFGSGTQLSVL.

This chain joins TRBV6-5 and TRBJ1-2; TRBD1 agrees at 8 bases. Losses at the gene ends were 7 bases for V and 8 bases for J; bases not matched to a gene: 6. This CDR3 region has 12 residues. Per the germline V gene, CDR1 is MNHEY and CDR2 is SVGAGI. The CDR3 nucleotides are TGTGCCAGCATCACGACAGGGGACGGCTACACCTTC. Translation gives CASITTGDGYTF.

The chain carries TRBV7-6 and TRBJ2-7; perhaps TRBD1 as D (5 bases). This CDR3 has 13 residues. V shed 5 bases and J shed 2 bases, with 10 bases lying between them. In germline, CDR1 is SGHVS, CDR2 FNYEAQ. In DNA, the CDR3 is TGTGCCAGCAGCATCCAAGGGGCCTACGAGCAGTACTTC. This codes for CASSIQGAYEQYF.

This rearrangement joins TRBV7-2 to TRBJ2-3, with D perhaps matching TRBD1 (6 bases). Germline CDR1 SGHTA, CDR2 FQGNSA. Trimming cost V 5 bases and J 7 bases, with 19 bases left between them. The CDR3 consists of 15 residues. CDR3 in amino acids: CASSPDRNVLNTQYF. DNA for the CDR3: TGTGCCAGCAGCCCCGACAGGAACGTTTTAAATACGCAGTATTTT. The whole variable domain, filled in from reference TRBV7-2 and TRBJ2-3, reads GAGVSQSPSNKVTEKGKDVELRCDPISGHTALYWYRQSLGQGLEFLIYFQGNSAPDKSGLPSDRFSAERTGGSVSTLTIQRTQQEDSAVYLCASSPDRNVLNTQYFGPGTRLTVL.

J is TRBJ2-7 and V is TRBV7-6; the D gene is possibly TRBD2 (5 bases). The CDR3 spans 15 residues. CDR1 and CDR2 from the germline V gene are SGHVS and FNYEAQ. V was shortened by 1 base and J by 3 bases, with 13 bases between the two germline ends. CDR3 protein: CASSLDYGLVYEQYF. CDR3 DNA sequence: TGTGCCAGCAGCTTAGATTACGGACTCGTCTACGAGCAGTACTTC.

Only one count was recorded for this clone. The CDR3 loop reads CASSPSRGRTEAFF. The CDR3 nucleotides are TGTGCCAGCTCACCTTCCAGGGGGCGAACTGAAGCTTTCTTT. The genes are TRBV18 and TRBJ1-1, with 8 bases matching TRBD1. Germline V lookup: CDR1 KGHSH, CDR2 LQKENI. V lost 3 bases, J lost 5 bases, and 5 bases stayed unmatched. CDR3 size: 14 residues.

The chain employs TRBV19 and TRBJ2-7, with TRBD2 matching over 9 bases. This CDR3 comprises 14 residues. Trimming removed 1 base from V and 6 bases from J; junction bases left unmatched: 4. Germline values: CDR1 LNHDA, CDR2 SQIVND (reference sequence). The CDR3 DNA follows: TGTGCCAGTAGTATAGCTGCGGGAGGGTTCGAGCAGTACTTC. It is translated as CASSIAAGGFEQYF.

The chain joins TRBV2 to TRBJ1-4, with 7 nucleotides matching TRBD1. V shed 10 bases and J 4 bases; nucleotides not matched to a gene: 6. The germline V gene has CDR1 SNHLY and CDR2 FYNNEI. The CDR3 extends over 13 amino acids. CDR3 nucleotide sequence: TGTGCCACAAAGACAGGGCTTAATGAAAAACTGTTTTTT. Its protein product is CATKTGLNEKLFF.

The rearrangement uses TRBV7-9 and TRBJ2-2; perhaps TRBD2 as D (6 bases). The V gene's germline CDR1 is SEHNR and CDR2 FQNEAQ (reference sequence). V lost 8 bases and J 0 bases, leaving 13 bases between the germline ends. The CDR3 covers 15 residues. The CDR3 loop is CASLASGANTGELFF. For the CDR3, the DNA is TGTGCCAGCCTAGCCTCGGGGGCGAACACCGGGGAGCTGTTTTTT.

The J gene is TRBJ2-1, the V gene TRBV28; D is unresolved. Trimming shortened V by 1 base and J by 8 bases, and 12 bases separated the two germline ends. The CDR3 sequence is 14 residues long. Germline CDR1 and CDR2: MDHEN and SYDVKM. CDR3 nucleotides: TGTGCCAGCAGTTTATTGGTCGCCGCGGATGAGCAGTTCTTC. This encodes CASSLLVAADEQFF.

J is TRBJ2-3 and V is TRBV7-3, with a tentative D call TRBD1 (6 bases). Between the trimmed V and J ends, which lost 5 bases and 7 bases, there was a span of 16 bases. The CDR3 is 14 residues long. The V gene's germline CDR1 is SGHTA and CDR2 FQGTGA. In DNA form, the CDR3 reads TGTGCCAGCAGCCCTCGGGACAAAGCATATACGCAGTATTTT. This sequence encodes CASSPRDKAYTQYF.

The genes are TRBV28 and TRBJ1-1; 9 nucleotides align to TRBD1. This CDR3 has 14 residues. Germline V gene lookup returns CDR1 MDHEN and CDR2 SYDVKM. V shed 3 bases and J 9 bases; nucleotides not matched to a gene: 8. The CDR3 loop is CASSFGAGTGKAFF. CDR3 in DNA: TGTGCCAGCAGTTTTGGTGCGGGGACAGGGAAAGCTTTCTTT.

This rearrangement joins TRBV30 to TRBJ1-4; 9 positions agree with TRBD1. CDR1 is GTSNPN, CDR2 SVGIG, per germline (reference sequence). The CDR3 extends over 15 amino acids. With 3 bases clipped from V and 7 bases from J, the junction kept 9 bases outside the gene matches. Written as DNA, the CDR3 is TGTGCCTGGAGGGGGGACAGGGCTAGTTTTGAAAAACTGTTTTTT. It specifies CAWRGDRASFEKLFF.

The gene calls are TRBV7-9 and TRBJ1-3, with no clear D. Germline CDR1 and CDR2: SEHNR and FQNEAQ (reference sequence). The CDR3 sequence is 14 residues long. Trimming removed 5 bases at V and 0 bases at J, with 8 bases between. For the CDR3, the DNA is TGTGCCAGCAGCCTGAGTGTCTCTGGAAACACCATATATTTT. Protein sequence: CASSLSVSGNTIYF.

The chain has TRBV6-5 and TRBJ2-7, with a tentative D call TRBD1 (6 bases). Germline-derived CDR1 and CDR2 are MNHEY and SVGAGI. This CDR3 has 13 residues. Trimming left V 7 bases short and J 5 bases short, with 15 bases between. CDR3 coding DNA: TGTGCCAGCACTGTACAGGGAACCCACGAGCAGTACTTC. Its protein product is CASTVQGTHEQYF.

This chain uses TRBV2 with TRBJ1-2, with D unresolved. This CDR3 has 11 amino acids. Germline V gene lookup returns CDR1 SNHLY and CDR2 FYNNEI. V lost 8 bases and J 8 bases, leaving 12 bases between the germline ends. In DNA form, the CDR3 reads TGTGCCAGCGAGGAAGTCGAGGGCTACACCTTC. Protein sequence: CASEEVEGYTF.

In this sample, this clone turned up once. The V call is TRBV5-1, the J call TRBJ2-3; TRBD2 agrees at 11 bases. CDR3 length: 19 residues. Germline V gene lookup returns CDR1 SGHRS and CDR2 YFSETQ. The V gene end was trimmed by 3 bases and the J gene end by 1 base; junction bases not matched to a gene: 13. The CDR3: CASSWGTGGLAGGTDTQYF. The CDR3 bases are TGCGCCAGCAGCTGGGGGACAGGCGGACTAGCGGGCGGCACAGATACGCAGTATTTT.

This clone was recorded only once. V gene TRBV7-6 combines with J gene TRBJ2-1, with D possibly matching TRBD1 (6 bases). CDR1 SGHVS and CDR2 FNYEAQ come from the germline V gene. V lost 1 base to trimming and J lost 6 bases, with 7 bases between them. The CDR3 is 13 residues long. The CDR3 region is CASSLVGGNEQFF. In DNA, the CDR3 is TGTGCCAGCAGCTTAGTAGGGGGCAATGAGCAGTTCTTC.

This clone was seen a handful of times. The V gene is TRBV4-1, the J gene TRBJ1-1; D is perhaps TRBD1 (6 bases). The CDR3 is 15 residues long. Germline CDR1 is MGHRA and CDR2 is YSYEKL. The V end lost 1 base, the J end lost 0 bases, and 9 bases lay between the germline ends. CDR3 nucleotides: TGCGCCAGCAGCCAAGGGCAGGGGTTGAACACTGAAGCTTTCTTT. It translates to CASSQGQGLNTEAFF.

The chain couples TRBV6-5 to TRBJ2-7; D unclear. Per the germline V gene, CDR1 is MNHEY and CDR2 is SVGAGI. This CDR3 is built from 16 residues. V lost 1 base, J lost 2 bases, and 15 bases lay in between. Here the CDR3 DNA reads TGTGCCAGCAGTTACTTCCCGTCCGGCGGCACCTACGAGCAGTACTTC. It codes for CASSYFPSGGTYEQYF.

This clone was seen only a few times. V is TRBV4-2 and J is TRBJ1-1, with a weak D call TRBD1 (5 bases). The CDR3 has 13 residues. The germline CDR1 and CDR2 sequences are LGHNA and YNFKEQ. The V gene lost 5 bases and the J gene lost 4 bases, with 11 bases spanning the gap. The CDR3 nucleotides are TGTGCCAGCAGCTCCCAGGGTATCACTGAAGCTTTCTTT. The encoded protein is CASSSQGITEAFF.